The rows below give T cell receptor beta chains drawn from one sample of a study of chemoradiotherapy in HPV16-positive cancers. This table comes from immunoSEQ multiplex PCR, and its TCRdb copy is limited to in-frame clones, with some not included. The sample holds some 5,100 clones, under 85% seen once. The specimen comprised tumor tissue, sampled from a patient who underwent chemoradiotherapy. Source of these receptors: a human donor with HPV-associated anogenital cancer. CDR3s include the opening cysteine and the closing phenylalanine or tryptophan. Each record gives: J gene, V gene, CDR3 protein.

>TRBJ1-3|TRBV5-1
CASSYWADSGNTIYF
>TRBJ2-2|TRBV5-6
CASSFWTGVTGELFF
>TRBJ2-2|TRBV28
CASSPQGARRNGELFF
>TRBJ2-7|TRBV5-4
CASSPGLTSYEQYF
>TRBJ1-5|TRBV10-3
CAITPSSNQPQHF
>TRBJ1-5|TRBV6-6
CASSYDGRGNQPQHF
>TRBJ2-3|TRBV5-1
CASSLELGDTQYF
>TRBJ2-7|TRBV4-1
CASSHPGRSRVSEQYF
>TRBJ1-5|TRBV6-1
CASRGQPHEPQHF
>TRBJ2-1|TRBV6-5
CASNSLFGTIDEQFF
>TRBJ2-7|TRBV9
CASSVGGLAGDEQYF
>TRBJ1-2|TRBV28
CASRPGQGQGYTF
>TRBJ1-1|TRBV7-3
CASSFDPLATEAFF
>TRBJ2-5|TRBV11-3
CASSFRDTGETQYF
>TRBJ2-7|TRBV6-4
CARLPGQELSYLRYF
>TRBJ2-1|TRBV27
CASSWQGSPNSNNEQFF
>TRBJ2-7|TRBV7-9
CASSTTLGGSSSKQYF
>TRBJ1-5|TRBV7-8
CASSPWDRDQPQHF
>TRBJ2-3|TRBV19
CASLGAGSTDTQYF
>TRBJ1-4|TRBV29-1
CSVCSHPNEKLFF
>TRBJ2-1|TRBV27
CASSFGTGEQFF
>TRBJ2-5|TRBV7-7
CASSGVGQETQYF
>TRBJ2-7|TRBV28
CASSFQNYEQYF
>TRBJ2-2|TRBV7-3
CASSFGSGGSTGELFF
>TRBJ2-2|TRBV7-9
CASSGLAGGGGELFF
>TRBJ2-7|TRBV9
CASSVKGNPYEQYF
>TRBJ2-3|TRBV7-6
CASSLEVVRDLPTDTQYF
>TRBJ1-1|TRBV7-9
CASSPAGQGHTEAFF
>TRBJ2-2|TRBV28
CASSSRGTGELFF
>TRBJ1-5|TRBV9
CASSPGGDSRNQPQHF
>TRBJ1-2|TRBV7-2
CASSLGTTNYGYTF
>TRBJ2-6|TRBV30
CAWTTGNGANVLTF
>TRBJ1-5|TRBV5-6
CASSQGWGAGQPQHF
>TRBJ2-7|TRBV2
CASSEGVAGEQYF
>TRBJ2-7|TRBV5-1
CASSLGGVGSYEQYF
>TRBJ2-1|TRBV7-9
CASSEPGLEFNEQFF
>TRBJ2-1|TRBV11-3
CASSLASNSYNEQFF
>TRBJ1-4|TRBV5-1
CASSGGTGPNEKLFF
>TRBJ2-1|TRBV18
CASSQVTGQAIVEQFF
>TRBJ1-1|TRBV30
CAWRGTEAFF
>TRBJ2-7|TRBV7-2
CASSLDWGTYEQYF
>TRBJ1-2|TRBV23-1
CASSQSGRGQGYTF
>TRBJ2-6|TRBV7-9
CASSFTGAGANVLTF
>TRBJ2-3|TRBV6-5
CASTLGAGRGDTQYF
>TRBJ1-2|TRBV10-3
CAISDWEADGYTF
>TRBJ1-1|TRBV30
CAWQDRGRLTEAFF
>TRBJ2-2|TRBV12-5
CASGSNRQVLTGELFF
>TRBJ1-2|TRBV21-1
CASSKGNREDGYTF
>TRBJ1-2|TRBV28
CASQSSGRGNGYTF
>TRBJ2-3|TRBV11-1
CASSRDRGAYTDTQYF
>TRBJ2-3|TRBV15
CATSRVESGAPTDTQYF
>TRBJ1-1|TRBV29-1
CSVVDSRAFF
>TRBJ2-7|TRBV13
CASSSDRPGEEQYF
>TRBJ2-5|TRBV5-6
CASSQGQPYQETQYF
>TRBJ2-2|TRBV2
CASSEALRGLGELFF
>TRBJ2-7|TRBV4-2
CASSQEDPGPYEQYF
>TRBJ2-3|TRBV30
CAWSVPPTDTQYF